The clone carrying this T cell receptor (beta chain) showed up many times. As yet, its antigen is unknown. Amplification of the TCR beta CDR3 regions used RNA transcripts (as template). First-round RT-PCR relied on HTBI primers, and a second-round multiplex PCR came next. TCRdb fed the multiplex PCR reads into MiXCR, producing one record per CDR3 protein. The sample records about 660,000 distinct CDR3 sequences, approximately 39% being singletons. The data were taken from a study of Graves' ophthalmopathy and Graves' hyperthyroidism. Notes on the study in general: Appearing in blood as well were most expanded thyroid clonotypes above 0.001 frequency. For separating ophthalmopathy from stable hyperthyroidism, a 13-signature model gave 87.88% sensitivity and roughly 83% specificity.

This CDR3 is 13 amino acids long. V was clipped by 4 bases and J by 6 bases; unmatched bases: 5. Germline V gene sequence: CDR1 SEHNR, CDR2 FQNEAQ (reference sequence). Patients were left out if they had other autoimmune diseases, uncontrolled infections, pregnancy or lactation. Isolation of PBMCs was performed using over 8.5 ml of fresh peripheral blood. Source material: peripheral blood. The source of this sequence is an adult man with Graves' ophthalmopathy. V and J are TRBV7-9 and TRBJ1-2, with 7 bases that match TRBD1. CDR3 in amino acids: CASSSPQGDGYTF. The CDR3 bases are TGTGCCAGCAGCTCCCCCCAGGGGGATGGCTACACCTTC.